This is a list of T cell receptor beta chains from one sample in a study of blood T cell repertoires in COVID-19. Here immunoSEQ multiplex PCR was the method, and the copy in TCRdb shows in-frame clones only, minus some. Of about 140,000 clones in the sample, over 65% are singletons; the top ten hold more than 3.5%. Sequenced material: peripheral blood. The receptors come from a woman older than 75 with active or convalescent COVID-19. Each CDR3 is given with its conserved first and last residue. The D gene is left open where the match is weak. Size is omitted from some rows. Given values are once, few, many or a class for expanded clones.

d_call	v_call	clone_size	j_call	cdr3_nt	cdr3_aa
TRBD2	TRBV30	many	TRBJ2-7	TGTGCCTGGAGACTAGCGGGGGGGCCCCACGAGCAGTACTTC	CAWRLAGGPHEQYF
NA	TRBV6-5	NA	TRBJ2-3	TGTGCCACAGCGTTCAGTAGCACAGATACGCAGTATTTT	CATAFSSTDTQYF
NA	TRBV6-5	NA	TRBJ2-1	TGTGCCAGCAGCCCCGCGGGCCCCTCCTACAATGAGCAGTTCTTC	CASSPAGPSYNEQFF
NA	TRBV9	few	TRBJ1-2	TGTGCCAGCACTCCGGCGGGAGAAGCTAACTATGGCTACACCTTC	CASTPAGEANYGYTF
TRBD1	TRBV20-1	NA	TRBJ1-5	TGCAGTGCTAGTAAACGTATTGTCGGACAGGGGTTTCCCAATCAGCCCCAGCATTTT	CSASKRIVGQGFPNQPQHF
NA	TRBV4-3	NA	TRBJ2-7	TGCGCCAGCAGCCAAGACGGCGGATCCTCCTACGAGCAGTACTTC	CASSQDGGSSYEQYF
NA	TRBV18	few	TRBJ1-1	TGTGCCAGCTCACCACAGAGGGCTGAAGCTTTCTTT	CASSPQRAEAFF
TRBD2	TRBV2	NA	TRBJ2-3	TGTGCCAGCAGTTACATGACTAGCGGGGGGGCCACAGATACGCAGTATTTT	CASSYMTSGGATDTQYF
NA	TRBV12-3/TRBV12-4	NA	TRBJ1-4	TGTGCCAGCCGATGGACGGGGGGCGTAAAACTGTTTTTT	CASRWTGGVKLFF
NA	TRBV5-6	NA	TRBJ2-7	TGTGCCAGCAGCTTACCTATAGGGGGTCCCGAGCAGTACTTC	CASSLPIGGPEQYF
TRBD2	TRBV5-1	NA	TRBJ2-1	TGCGCCAGCAGCTCGACCCCCACGGGGGCGGGGGGCGTGGATGAGCAGTTCTTC	CASSSTPTGAGGVDEQFF
TRBD1	TRBV11-2	many	TRBJ2-7	TGTGCCAGCAGTTATCTAGGACAGGTCCCCTACGAGCAGTACTTC	CASSYLGQVPYEQYF
NA	TRBV2	NA	TRBJ2-7	TGTGCCAGCAGTGAAAGGGGCAGGGACACAGCCGAGCAGTACTTC	CASSERGRDTAEQYF
TRBD1	TRBV19	NA	TRBJ2-2	TGTGCCAGTAGTATGAGGAGGGGACAGGACCCCACCGGGGAGCTGTTTTTT	CASSMRRGQDPTGELFF
NA	TRBV5-1	NA	TRBJ1-1	TGCGCCAGCAGCTCCAACGAGGGGGTTCCCATGAACACTGAAGCTTTCTTT	CASSSNEGVPMNTEAFF
NA	TRBV15	once	TRBJ2-1	TGTGCCACCAGCATCCCGCTCGCAGGAAGGGAGCAGTTCTTC	CATSIPLAGREQFF
NA	TRBV7-3	NA	TRBJ2-7	TGTGCCAGCAGCTTAACAGGAGGTCTCTACGAGCAGTACTTC	CASSLTGGLYEQYF
NA	TRBV6-2/TRBV6-3	NA	TRBJ2-2	TGTGCCAGCAGTTACGTTGGGGGGATGAACACCGGGGAGCTGTTTTTT	CASSYVGGMNTGELFF
NA	TRBV5-1	NA	TRBJ2-3	TGCGCCAGCAGCTCTAGGGGCGGCACAGATACGCAGTATTTT	CASSSRGGTDTQYF
NA	TRBV28	NA	TRBJ1-5	TGTGCCAGCAGTATCGTGAATCAGCCCCAGCATTTT	CASSIVNQPQHF
NA	TRBV6-5	NA	TRBJ1-3	TGTGCCAGCAGGCTAAGGGGTAGCTCTGGAAACACCATATATTTT	CASRLRGSSGNTIYF
NA	TRBV6-5	NA	TRBJ1-1	TGTGCCACCCGGGGGAACACTGAAGCTTTCTTT	CATRGNTEAFF
NA	TRBV7-7	NA	TRBJ2-5	TGTGCTAGCAGCTTGGCGCCGGGACTTGGGGAGACCCAGTACTTC	CASSLAPGLGETQYF